The 10 T cell receptor beta chains below were found in one sample sequenced in a study of metastatic and nonmetastatic thyroid tumors. All patients reached thyroid surgery having received no treatment beforehand. TCRdb re-analyzed the PCR reads using MiXCR. The table records some 25,000 clones, around 20% of them present only once. Sequenced material: blood. The receptors originated from a male donor with papillary thyroid cancer or a benign thyroid nodule (not recorded which). Some clones in this sample may be carry-over from other donors' samples.

This clone has ten or more counts. This rearrangement joins TRBV4-1 to TRBJ1-1; 8 bases match TRBD1. After removal of 3 bases from V and 2 bases from J, the junction contained 5 bases not matched to a gene. CDR3 length: 15 residues. Germline V gives CDR1 MGHRA, CDR2 YSYEKL. The CDR3 DNA reads as TGCGCCAGCAGCCACCGACAGGGGACAAACACTGAAGCTTTCTTT. Translation: CASSHRQGTNTEAFF.

This clone was seen ten or more times. The chain links TRBV3-1 to TRBJ1-1; TRBD1 agrees at 7 bases. The germline gives CDR1 LGHDT, CDR2 YNNKEL (reference sequence). The CDR3 is 15 residues long. V shed 3 bases, J shed 0 bases, and the junction held 4 bases outside the gene matches. The CDR3 reads CASSHHRGLNTEAFF. CDR3 nucleotide sequence: TGTGCCAGCAGCCACCACAGGGGATTGAACACTGAAGCTTTCTTT.

This clone was counted only a few times. The rearrangement uses TRBV5-4 and TRBJ1-6; possible D gene TRBD1, 5 bases. The CDR3 is 17 residues long. Germline lookup yields CDR1 SGHNT and CDR2 YYREEE (reference sequence). Trimming took off 1 base at V and 6 bases at J, with 17 bases between the two ends. The CDR3 nucleotides read TGTGCCAGCAGCTTGTCGGCGGCCAGGGTTATTAATTCACCCCTCCACTTT. Its translation: CASSLSAARVINSPLHF.

In its sample, this clone was seen many times. A much larger clone differs from this one at a single base, so this may be a read error. This sample includes further DNA sequences coding for the same CDR3. V gene TRBV9 combines with J gene TRBJ2-7, with D unresolved. The CDR3 totals 13 residues. V was cut by 0 bases and J by 2 bases, with 6 bases left in between. Germline V gene lookup returns CDR1 SGDLS and CDR2 YYNGEE. CDR3 loop: CASSVGIPYEQYF. CDR3 DNA sequence: TGTGCCAGCAGCGTAGGGATCCCCTACGAGCAGTACTTC.

The chain employs TRBV3-1 and TRBJ2-3; D unresolved. V lost 6 bases and J lost 2, with 9 bases in between. Per the germline V gene, CDR1 is LGHDT and CDR2 is YNNKEL (reference sequence). The CDR3 loop spans 13 amino acids. The DNA of the CDR3 is TGTGCCAGCAGGACCTACTACACAGATACGCAGTATTTT. Protein sequence: CASRTYYTDTQYF.

In its sample, this clone was seen a few times. Germline is not matched at one junction end, which may reflect a read error. This chain links TRBV15 with TRBJ1-5; D gene uncertain. The CDR3 covers 16 residues. Looked up from germline, CDR1 is LNHNV and CDR2 is YYDKDF (reference sequence). CDR3 nucleotides: TGTGCCACCAGCAGAGAGTCCCCTGGGAAGAATCAGCCCCAACATTTT. Its translation is CATSRESPGKNQPQHF.

Points on this clone: It may be a read error: a sequence one base away is much more abundant. This chain joins TRBV5-6 and TRBJ2-5, with 8 nucleotides matching TRBD2. V was clipped by 5 bases and J by 4 bases; unmatched bases: 4. Germline CDR1 is SGHDT and CDR2 is YYEEEE. The CDR3 covers 13 residues. This chain's CDR3 is CASRFSGGETQYF. DNA of the CDR3: TGTGCCAGCAGATTCAGCGGGGGAGAGACCCAGTACTTC.

This clone counts as medium-sized (0.01 to 0.1%). V gene TRBV6-1 combines with J gene TRBJ1-1; 9 bases are shared with TRBD1. The CDR3 length is 16 residues. V shed 5 bases and J 5 bases; nucleotides not matched to a gene: 12. Germline V gene lookup returns CDR1 MNHNS and CDR2 SASEGT. This CDR3 reads CASSPYPRTGDTEAFF. The CDR3 coding sequence is TGTGCCAGCAGTCCCTACCCGAGGACAGGGGATACTGAAGCTTTCTTT.

This clone has more than one count but fewer than ten. The chain is built from TRBV2 and TRBJ2-7; 10 nucleotides line up with TRBD2. Germline-derived CDR1 and CDR2 are SNHLY and FYNNEI. J gave up 2 bases and V 6 bases, and 4 bases lay outside the gene matches. CDR3 size: 14 residues. The CDR3 DNA follows: TGTGCCAGCAGACCGGGACTAGCGACCTACGAGCAGTACTTC. Amino acids: CASRPGLATYEQYF.

The chain couples TRBV24-1 to TRBJ2-3; TRBD2 matches at 15 bases. The CDR3 covers 20 residues. The trim removed 0 bases at V and 2 bases at J, leaving 8 bases unmatched. Germline V gives CDR1 KGHDR, CDR2 SFDVKD. CDR3 protein: CATSDLGLAGGPANTDTQYF. CDR3 in DNA: TGTGCCACCAGTGATTTGGGACTAGCGGGAGGGCCTGCTAACACAGATACGCAGTATTTT.